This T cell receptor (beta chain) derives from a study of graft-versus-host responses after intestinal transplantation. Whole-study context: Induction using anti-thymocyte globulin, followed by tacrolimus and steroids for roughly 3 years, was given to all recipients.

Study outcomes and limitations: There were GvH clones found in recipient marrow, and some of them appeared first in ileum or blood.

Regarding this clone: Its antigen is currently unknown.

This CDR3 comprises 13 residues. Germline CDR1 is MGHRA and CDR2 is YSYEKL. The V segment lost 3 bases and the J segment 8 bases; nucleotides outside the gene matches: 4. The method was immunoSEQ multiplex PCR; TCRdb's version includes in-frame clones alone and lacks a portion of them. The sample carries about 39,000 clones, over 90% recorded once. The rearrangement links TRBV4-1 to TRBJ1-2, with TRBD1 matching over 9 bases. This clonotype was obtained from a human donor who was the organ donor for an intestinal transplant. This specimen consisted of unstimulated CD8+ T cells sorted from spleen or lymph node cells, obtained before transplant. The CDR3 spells CASSQGQGRGYTF. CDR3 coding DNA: TGCGCCAGCAGCCAGGGACAGGGCCGGGGCTACACCTTC.